This record looks at one T cell receptor beta chain sequence and its context. As yet, its antigen is unknown. Presence of unique molecular identifiers characterized the TCR beta cDNA libraries. T cells, about 0.9 to 11 million of them, yielded about 500,000 cDNA molecules. TCRdb reprocessed the PCR reads via MiXCR and lists one record per CDR3 protein. The table has around 710,000 distinct CDR3 sequences, roughly 50% seen once. This CDR3 has 15 residues. Trimming took off 0 bases at V and 4 bases at J, with 12 bases between the two ends. Germline CDR1 reads SGHVS; CDR2 reads FNYEAQ. This record belongs to a study of post-analysis software for immune sequencing data. Study-wide background: The courses of disease that were included comprised relapsing-remitting, secondary progressive and progressive-relapsing multiple sclerosis. Study results and caveats: The five TRBV segments detected at higher frequency in patients than in controls included TRBV5-6, TRBV5-1 and TRBV20-1.

Material: blood. The TCR sequence derives from a girl under 18 with multiple sclerosis. The genes are TRBV7-6 and TRBJ1-2, with D perhaps TRBD1 (5 bases). CDR3 DNA sequence: TGTGCCAGCAGCTTAGCCCCTGGACAACGCTATGGCTACACCTTC. This sequence encodes CASSLAPGQRYGYTF.